The clone carrying this T cell receptor beta chain was counted between two and nine times. Its cognate antigen is unknown. The CDR3 sequence is 14 residues long. The V end lost 5 bases, the J end lost 1 base, and 15 bases lay between the germline ends. Germline CDR1 DFQATT, CDR2 SNEGSKA (reference sequence). This sample is drawn from a study of blood T cells in healthy people across ages. Using a J-beta primer mix together with a sample-barcoded 5' primer, a second PCR was run for roughly 6 to 11 cycles. TCRdb reanalysed the 5' RACE reads using MiXCR and keeps one entry per CDR3 protein. The sample has roughly 1.9 million distinct CDR3 sequences, around 40% seen once. The study, taken as a whole, reports: Long-lived donors carried more naive CD4+ cells and greater diversity than aged donors.

The sequence came from a human donor in good health. The chain joins TRBV20-1 to TRBJ2-7, with D perhaps matching TRBD1 or TRBD2 (5 bases each). Material: blood. This chain's CDR3 is CSAGDVQGSYEQYF. Written as DNA, the CDR3 is TGCAGTGCTGGGGACGTACAAGGGTCCTACGAGCAGTACTTC.